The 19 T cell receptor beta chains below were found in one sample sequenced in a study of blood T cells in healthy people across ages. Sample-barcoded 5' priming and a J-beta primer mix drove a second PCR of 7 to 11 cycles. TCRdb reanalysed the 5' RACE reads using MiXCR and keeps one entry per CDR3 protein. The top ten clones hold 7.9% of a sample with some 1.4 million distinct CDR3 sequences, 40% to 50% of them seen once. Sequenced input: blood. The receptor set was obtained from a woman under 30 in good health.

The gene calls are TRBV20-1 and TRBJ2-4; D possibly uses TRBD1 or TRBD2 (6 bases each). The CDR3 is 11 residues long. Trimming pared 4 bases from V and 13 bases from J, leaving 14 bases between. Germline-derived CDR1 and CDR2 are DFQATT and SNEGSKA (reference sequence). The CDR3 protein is CSAKGLGGQYF. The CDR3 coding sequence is TGCAGTGCTAAGGGCTTAGGGGGGCAGTACTTC.

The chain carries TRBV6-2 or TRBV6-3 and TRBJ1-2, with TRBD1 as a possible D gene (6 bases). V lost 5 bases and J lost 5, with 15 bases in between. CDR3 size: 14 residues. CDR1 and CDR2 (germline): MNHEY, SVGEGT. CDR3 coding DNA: TGTGCCAGCAGTGTACAGGGACTAAGATATGGCTACACCTTC. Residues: CASSVQGLRYGYTF.

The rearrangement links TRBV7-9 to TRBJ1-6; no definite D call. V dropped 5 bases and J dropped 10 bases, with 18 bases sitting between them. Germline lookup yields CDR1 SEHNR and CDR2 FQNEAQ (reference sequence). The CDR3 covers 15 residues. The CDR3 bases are TGTGCCAGCAGCCAATTCACCATCGGCGGCTCACCCCTCCACTTT. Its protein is CASSQFTIGGSPLHF.

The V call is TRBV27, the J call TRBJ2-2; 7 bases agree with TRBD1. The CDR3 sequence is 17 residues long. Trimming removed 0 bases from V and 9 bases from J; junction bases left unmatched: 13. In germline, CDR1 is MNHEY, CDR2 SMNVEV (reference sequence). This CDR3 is CASSLSGTVGLQRELFF. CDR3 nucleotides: TGTGCCAGCAGTTTATCAGGGACAGTGGGCCTGCAACGGGAGCTGTTTTTT.

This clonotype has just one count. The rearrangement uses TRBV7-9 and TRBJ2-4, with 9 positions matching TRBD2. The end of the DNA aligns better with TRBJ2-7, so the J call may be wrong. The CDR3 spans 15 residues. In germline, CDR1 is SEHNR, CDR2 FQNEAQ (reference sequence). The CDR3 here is CASSLAGLAGNEQYF. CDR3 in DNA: TGTGCCAGCAGCTTAGCAGGGCTAGCGGGAAACGAGCAGTACTTC.

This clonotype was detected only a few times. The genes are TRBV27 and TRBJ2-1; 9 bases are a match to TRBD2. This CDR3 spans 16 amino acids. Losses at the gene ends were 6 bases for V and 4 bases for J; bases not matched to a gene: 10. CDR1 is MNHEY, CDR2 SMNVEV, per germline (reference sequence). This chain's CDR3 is CASRANPSGVYNEQFF. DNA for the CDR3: TGTGCCAGCAGGGCAAACCCTAGCGGGGTATACAATGAGCAGTTCTTC.

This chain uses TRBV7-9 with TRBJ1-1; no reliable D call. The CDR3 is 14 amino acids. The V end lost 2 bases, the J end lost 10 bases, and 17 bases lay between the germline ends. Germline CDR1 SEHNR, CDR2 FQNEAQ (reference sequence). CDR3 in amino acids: CASSLSVRGLVAFF. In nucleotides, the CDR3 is TGTGCCAGCAGCTTAAGCGTGCGTGGTCTCGTAGCTTTCTTT.

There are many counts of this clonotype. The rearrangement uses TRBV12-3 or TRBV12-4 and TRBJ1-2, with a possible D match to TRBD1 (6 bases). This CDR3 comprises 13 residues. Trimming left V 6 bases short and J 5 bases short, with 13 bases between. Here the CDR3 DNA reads TGTGCCAGCAGCCCAGGGGCCTCTTATGGCTACACCTTC. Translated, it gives CASSPGASYGYTF.

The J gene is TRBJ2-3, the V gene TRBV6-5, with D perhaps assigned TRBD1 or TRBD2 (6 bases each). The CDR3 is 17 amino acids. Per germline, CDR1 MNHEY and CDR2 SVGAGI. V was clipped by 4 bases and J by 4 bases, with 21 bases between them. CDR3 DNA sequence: TGTGCCAGCAGTTCGCCAGGGGCCGGGAGATCGGCAGATACGCAGTATTTT. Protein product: CASSSPGAGRSADTQYF.

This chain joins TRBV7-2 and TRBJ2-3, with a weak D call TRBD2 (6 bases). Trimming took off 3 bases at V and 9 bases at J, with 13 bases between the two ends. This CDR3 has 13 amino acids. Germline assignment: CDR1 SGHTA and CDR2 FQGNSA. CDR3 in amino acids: CASSFLYGGTQYF. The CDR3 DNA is TGTGCCAGCAGCTTCCTATATGGGGGGACGCAGTATTTT.

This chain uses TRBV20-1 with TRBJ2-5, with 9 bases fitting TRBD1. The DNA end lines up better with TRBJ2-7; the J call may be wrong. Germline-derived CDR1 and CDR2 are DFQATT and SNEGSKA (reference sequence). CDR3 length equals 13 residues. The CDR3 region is CSAPGQGLYEQYF. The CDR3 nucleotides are TGCAGTGCCCCGGGACAGGGTCTCTACGAGCAGTACTTC.

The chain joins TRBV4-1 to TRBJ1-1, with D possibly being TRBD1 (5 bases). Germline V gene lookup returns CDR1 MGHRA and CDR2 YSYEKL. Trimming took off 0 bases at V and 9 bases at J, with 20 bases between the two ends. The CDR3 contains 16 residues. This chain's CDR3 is CASSQEPQAGTSKAFF. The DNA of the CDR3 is TGCGCCAGCAGCCAAGAGCCACAGGCGGGCACATCGAAAGCTTTCTTT.

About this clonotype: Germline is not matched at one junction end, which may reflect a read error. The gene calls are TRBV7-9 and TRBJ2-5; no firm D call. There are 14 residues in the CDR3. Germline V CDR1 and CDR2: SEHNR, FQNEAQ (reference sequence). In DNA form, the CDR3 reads TGTGCCAGCAGCTTAGTCTTAAGTTCGGAGACCCGGTACTTC. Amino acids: CASSLVLSSETRYF.

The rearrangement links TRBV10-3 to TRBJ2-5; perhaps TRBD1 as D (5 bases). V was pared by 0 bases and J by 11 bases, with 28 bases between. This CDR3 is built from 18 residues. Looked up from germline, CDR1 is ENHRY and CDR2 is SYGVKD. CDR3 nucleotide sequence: TGTGCCATCAGTGAGTCAAGGGGTCGGAGATTGAATCCCAATGAGCAGTACTTC. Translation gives CAISESRGRRLNPNEQYF.

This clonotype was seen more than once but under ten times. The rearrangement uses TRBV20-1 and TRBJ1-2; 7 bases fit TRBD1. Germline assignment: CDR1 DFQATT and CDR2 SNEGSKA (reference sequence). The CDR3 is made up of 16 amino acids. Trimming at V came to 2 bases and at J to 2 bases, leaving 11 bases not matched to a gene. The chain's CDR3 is CSARPGGGQINYGYTF. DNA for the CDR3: TGCAGTGCTAGACCGGGAGGGGGACAGATAAACTATGGCTACACCTTC.

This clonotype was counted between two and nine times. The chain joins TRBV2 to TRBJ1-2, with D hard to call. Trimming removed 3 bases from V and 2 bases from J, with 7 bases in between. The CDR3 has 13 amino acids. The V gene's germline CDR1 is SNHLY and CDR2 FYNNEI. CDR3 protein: CASSEGYNYGYTF. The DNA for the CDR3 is TGTGCCAGCAGTGAGGGGTACAACTATGGCTACACCTTC.

For the CDR3, the DNA is TGCAGTGCTCGGACTAGTCTAGACACTCAGTACTTC. Translated: CSARTSLDTQYF. The genes are TRBV20-1 and TRBJ2-4; 7 bases align to TRBD2. V lost 5 bases, J lost 12 bases, and 10 bases stayed unmatched. The CDR3 is made up of 12 amino acids. The germline CDR1 and CDR2 sequences are DFQATT and SNEGSKA (reference sequence).

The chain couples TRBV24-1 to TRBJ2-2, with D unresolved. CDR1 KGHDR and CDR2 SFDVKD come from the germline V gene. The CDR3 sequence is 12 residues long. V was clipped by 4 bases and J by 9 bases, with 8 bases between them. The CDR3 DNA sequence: TGTGCCACCAGTGACCGGAGTAGGGAGCTGTTTTTT. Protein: CATSDRSRELFF.

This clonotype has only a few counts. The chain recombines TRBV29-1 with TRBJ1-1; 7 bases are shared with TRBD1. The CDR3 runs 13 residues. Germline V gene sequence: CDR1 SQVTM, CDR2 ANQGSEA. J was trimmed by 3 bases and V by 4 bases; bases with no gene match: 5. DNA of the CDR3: TGCAGCGTTGCAGGGGGGAAGGACACTGAAGCTTTCTTT. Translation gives CSVAGGKDTEAFF.